Below, 11 T cell receptor beta chains from the same sample are listed, as sequenced in a study. TCRdb re-analysed the RT-PCR reads in MiXCR, keeping a single row per CDR3 protein. The repertoire consists of hundreds of thousands of distinct CDR3 sequences, with approximately 15% occurring once and the leading ten covering 3.6%. The sample consisted of memory CD4+ T cells from blood. The receptor set was obtained from a female donor in good health, serving as a healthy control.

This clonotype occurred many times. The chain is built from TRBV5-1 and TRBJ1-1; D unclear. CDR1 and CDR2 (germline): SGHRS, YFSETQ. Trimming stripped 4 bases from V and 6 bases from J, with 10 bases between. The CDR3 runs 12 residues. The CDR3 coding sequence is TGCGCCAGCAGCATGGACCGGTCTGAAGCTTTCTTT. It encodes CASSMDRSEAFF.

The chain joins TRBV6-4 to TRBJ2-1; 11 bases are shared with TRBD1. The V gene end was trimmed by 4 bases and the J gene end by 3 bases; junction bases not matched to a gene: 5. CDR3 length: 16 residues. Germline V lookup: CDR1 MRHNA, CDR2 SNTAGT. CDR3: CASSASGTGGYNEQFF. In nucleotides, the CDR3 is TGTGCCAGCAGTGCCTCCGGGACAGGGGGCTACAATGAGCAGTTCTTC.

V is TRBV12-3 or TRBV12-4 and J is TRBJ2-1; the D gene is possibly TRBD2 (6 bases). This CDR3 has 15 residues. V gave up 7 bases and J gave up 7 bases, with 20 bases separating them. CDR3 DNA sequence: TGTGCCAGCAATACCTGGGGGGATGAAAATAATGAGCAGTTCTTC. This translates into CASNTWGDENNEQFF.

This clonotype was observed a few times. This chain connects TRBV18 to TRBJ1-1, with D possibly being TRBD1 (5 bases). Looked up from germline, CDR1 is KGHSH and CDR2 is LQKENI. The CDR3 sequence is 17 residues long. V lost 5 bases to trimming and J lost 0 bases, with 19 bases between them. The CDR3 spells CASSTTGVAAMNTEAFF. CDR3 sequence (DNA): TGTGCCAGCTCAACAACAGGAGTGGCCGCGATGAACACTGAAGCTTTCTTT.

This clonotype showed up many times. The chain carries TRBV9 and TRBJ2-1; TRBD2 matches 11 bases. The CDR3 loop spans 16 amino acids. CDR1 is SGDLS and CDR2 is YYNGEE in the germline V gene. Unmatched junction bases numbered 9, after V lost 4 bases and J lost 6 bases. CDR3 coding DNA: TGTGCCAGCAGCCCGTCGACTAGCGGGATCCCCAATGAGCAGTTCTTC. It is translated as CASSPSTSGIPNEQFF.

The chain links TRBV7-2 to TRBJ1-2, with 10 bases aligning to TRBD1. The length of the CDR3 is 15 residues. Trimming cost V 5 bases and J 4 bases; bases outside gene matches: 7. Germline loops: CDR1 SGHTA, CDR2 FQGNSA. The CDR3 DNA follows: TGTGCCAGCAGCCCCGGGACAGGGGCCGGCTATGGCTACACCTTC. Protein product: CASSPGTGAGYGYTF. Combining the CDR3 with reference TRBV7-2 and TRBJ1-2 gives the whole variable domain GAGVSQSPSNKVTEKGKDVELRCDPISGHTALYWYRQSLGQGLEFLIYFQGNSAPDKSGLPSDRFSAERTGGSVSTLTIQRTQQEDSAVYLCASSPGTGAGYGYTFGSGTRLTVV.

This clonotype occurred once. Since no conserved phenylalanine or tryptophan closes the CDR3, a read error is the likely cause. V is TRBV5-1 and J is TRBJ2-3; tentatively, D is TRBD1 (5 bases). CDR1 and CDR2 (germline): SGHRS, YFSETQ. V was pared by 0 bases and J by 5 bases, with 7 bases between. This CDR3 contains 13 residues. DNA for the CDR3: TGCGCCAGCAGCTTGGGGCAGGGAGATACGCAGTATATT. Translation gives CASSLGQGDTQYI.

The genes are TRBV11-2 and TRBJ2-5; 9 bases are a match to TRBD2. CDR3 length equals 15 residues. V lost 1 base to trimming and J lost 4 bases; unmatched junction nucleotides: 4. Germline CDR1 is SGHAT and CDR2 is FQNNGV. CDR3 in DNA: TGTGCCAGCAGCTTAGCCATTAGCGGGAGAGAGACCCAGTACTTC. Amino acid sequence: CASSLAISGRETQYF.

The chain couples TRBV28 to TRBJ2-1; 7 nucleotides match TRBD2. The length of the CDR3 is 16 residues. Per the germline V gene, CDR1 is MDHEN and CDR2 is SYDVKM. Trimming cost V 3 bases and J 0 bases; bases outside gene matches: 5. CDR3 protein: CASSFFGGSSYNEQFF. The CDR3 DNA reads as TGTGCCAGCAGTTTTTTTGGCGGGAGCTCCTACAATGAGCAGTTCTTC.

The chain links TRBV5-1 to TRBJ2-1; D perhaps matches TRBD2 (7 bases). Germline V lookup: CDR1 SGHRS, CDR2 YFSETQ. The V end lost 5 bases, the J end lost 4 bases, and 19 bases lay between the germline ends. The CDR3 runs 16 residues. In nucleotides, the CDR3 is TGCGCCAGCAGTTTTGGGGGCGGGGGAAAGTACAATGAGCAGTTCTTC. The encoded protein is CASSFGGGGKYNEQFF.

For this clonotype: The junction shows a germline mismatch at one end, possibly a read error. The chain couples TRBV20-1 to TRBJ1-1; D remains ambiguous. The CDR3 spans 10 residues. Germline assignment: CDR1 DFQATT and CDR2 SNEGSKA (reference sequence). The CDR3 nucleotides are TGCAGTGCTGGAGACGCGAGGGCTTTCTTT. It translates to CSAGDARAFF.